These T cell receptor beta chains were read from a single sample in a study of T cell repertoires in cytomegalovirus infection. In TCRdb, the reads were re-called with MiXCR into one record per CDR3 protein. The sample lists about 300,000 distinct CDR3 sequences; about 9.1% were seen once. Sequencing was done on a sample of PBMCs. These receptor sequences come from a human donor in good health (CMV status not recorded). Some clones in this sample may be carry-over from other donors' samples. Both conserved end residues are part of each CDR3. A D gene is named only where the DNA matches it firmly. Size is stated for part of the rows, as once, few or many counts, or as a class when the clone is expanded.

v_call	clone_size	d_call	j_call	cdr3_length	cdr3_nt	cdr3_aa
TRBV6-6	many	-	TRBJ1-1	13	TGTGCCAGCAGTTTGAACAGGGAGACTGAAGCTTTCTTT	CASSLNRETEAFF
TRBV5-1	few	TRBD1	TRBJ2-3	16	TGCGCCAGCAGCTTGTCCCCACAGGGGGCATCTGGTACGCAGTATTTT	CASSLSPQGASGTQYF
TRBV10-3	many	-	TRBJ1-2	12	TGTGCCATCGGTGACAGACAGGATGACTACACCTTC	CAIGDRQDDYTF
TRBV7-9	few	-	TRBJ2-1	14	TGTGCCAGCAGCTTAACCGGGGTCGACAATGAGCAGTTCTTC	CASSLTGVDNEQFF
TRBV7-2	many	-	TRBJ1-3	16	TGTGCCAGCAGCTTAGACGGGGGAGCCTCTGGAAACACCATATATTTT	CASSLDGGASGNTIYF
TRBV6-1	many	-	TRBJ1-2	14	TGTGCCAGCAGCCTAAGGGGACAAACCTATGGCTACACCTTC	CASSLRGQTYGYTF
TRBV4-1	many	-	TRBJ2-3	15	TGCGCCAGCAGCCAAGTCCAGGGTAGTGCAGATACGCAGTATTTT	CASSQVQGSADTQYF
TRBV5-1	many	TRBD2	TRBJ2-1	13	TGCGCCAGCAGCGGGCTAGCGGGGGGGCTACAGTTCTTC	CASSGLAGGLQFF
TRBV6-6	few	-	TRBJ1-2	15	TGTGCCAGCAGTTACTCGACGGGGGCCCTCTATGGCTACACCTTC	CASSYSTGALYGYTF
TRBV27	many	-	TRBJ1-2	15	TGTGCCAGCAGTTTAAAAGAGGGTGCTAACTATGGCTACACCTTC	CASSLKEGANYGYTF
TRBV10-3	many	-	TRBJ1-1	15	TGTGCCATCAGTGACCCCTTGGGAATGAACACTGAAGCTTTCTTT	CAISDPLGMNTEAFF
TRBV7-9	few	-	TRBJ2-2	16	TGTGCCAGCAGCTTCCCGGGGGGCCGGGGCACCGGGGAGCTGTTTTTT	CASSFPGGRGTGELFF
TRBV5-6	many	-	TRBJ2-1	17	TGTGCCAGCAGCTTGGAGGGTTGGGGGTTCTCCTACAATGAGCAGTTCTTC	CASSLEGWGFSYNEQFF
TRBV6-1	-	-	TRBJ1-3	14	TGTGCCAGCAAGGTCGGCATCTCTGGAAACACCATATATTTT	CASKVGISGNTIYF
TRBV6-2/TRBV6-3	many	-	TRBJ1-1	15	TGTGCCAGCAGTTACCTTCCCCAAACGAACACTGAAGCTTTCTTT	CASSYLPQTNTEAFF
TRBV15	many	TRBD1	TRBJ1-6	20	TGTGCCACCAGCAGAAATCCGGGACAGGGAATTAGCTCCTATAATTCACCCCTCCACTTT	CATSRNPGQGISSYNSPLHF
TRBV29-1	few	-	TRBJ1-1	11	TGCAGCGTGGGTGGGTACACTGAAGCTTTCTTT	CSVGGYTEAFF
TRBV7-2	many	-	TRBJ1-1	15	TGTGCCAGCAGCCTACCGCCCCGGGTTTATACTGAAGCTTTCTTT	CASSLPPRVYTEAFF
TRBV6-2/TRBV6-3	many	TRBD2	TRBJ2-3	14	TGTGCCAGCAGTTCTCAGCGGGGCATAGATACGCAGTATTTT	CASSSQRGIDTQYF
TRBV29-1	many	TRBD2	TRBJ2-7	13	TGCAGCGTCCCCCGGGGGGACTCCTACGAGCAGTACTTC	CSVPRGDSYEQYF
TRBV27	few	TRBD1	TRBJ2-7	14	TGTGCCAGCGGTTCATGGGACAGATCCTACGAGCAGTACTTC	CASGSWDRSYEQYF
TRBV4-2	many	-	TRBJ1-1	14	TGTGCCAGCAGCCCATTGGAAGGGTACACTGAAGCTTTCTTT	CASSPLEGYTEAFF
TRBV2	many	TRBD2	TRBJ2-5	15	TGTGCCAGCACTCGGGGGGGGGGGTGGCAAGAGACCCAGTACTTC	CASTRGGGWQETQYF
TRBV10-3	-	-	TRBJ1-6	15	TGTGCCATCTGTGAGTCGATAAGGGATAATTCACCCCTCCACTTT	CAICESIRDNSPLHF
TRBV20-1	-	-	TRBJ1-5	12	TGCAGTGCTAGTTCAGACAATCAGCCCCAGCATTTT	CSASSDNQPQHF
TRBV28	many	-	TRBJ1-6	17	TGTGCCAGCAGTCCGGGGTTTCCTATGGGCAATAATTCACCCCTCCACTTT	CASSPGFPMGNNSPLHF
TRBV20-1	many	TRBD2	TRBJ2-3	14	TGCAGTGCTAGAGTCGGGGGGGGCACAGATACGCAGTATTTT	CSARVGGGTDTQYF
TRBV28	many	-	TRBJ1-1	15	TGTGCCAGCAGTCCCCGGGGGCCCTCGGACACTGAAGCTTTCTTT	CASSPRGPSDTEAFF
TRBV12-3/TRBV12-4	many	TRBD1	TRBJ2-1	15	TGTGCCAGCAGTTCCCGGACAGGGGTCGACAATGAGCAGTTCTTC	CASSSRTGVDNEQFF
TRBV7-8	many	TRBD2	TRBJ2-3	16	TGTGCCAGCAGCTTAGCGCAACTAGCGGCGGGGGATACGCAGTATTTT	CASSLAQLAAGDTQYF
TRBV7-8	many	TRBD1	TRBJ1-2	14	TGTGCCAGCAGCTACTACGGGACAGAGGGAGGCTACACCTTC	CASSYYGTEGGYTF
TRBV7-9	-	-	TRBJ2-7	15	TGTGCCAGCAGCCCCTGGCCCGACAGGTACTACGAGCAGTACTTC	CASSPWPDRYYEQYF
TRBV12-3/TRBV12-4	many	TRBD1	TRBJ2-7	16	TGTGCCAGCAGTTTCTCCAGCGGACAGGGGGTCTACGAGCAGTACTTC	CASSFSSGQGVYEQYF
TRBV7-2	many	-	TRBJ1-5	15	TGTGCCAGCAGCTTTACCGGGACAAGCAATCAGCCCCAGCATTTT	CASSFTGTSNQPQHF
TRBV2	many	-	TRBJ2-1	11	TGTGCCAGCAGTGGAGGGTTCCAACAGTTCTTC	CASSGGFQQFF
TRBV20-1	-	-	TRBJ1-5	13	TGCAGTGCTACCAGGGTCTTCACAGAGCCCCAGCATTTT	CSATRVFTEPQHF
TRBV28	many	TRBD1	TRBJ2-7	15	TGTGCCAGCAGCCCAGGACAGGGGTCTTCCTACGAGCAGTACTTC	CASSPGQGSSYEQYF
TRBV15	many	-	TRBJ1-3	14	TGTGCCACCAGCAGAGCCCTCTCTGGAAACACCATATATTTT	CATSRALSGNTIYF
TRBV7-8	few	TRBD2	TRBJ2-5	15	TGTGCCAGCAGCTCAGGACTAGCGGGGGAAGAGACCCAGTACTTC	CASSSGLAGEETQYF
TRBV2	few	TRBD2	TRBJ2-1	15	TGTGCCAGCAGTGAAAGTCGCGGGGGGCTCAAAGAGCAGTTCTTC	CASSESRGGLKEQFF